This T cell receptor beta chain derives from a study of Ad26.COV2.S vaccination and SARS-CoV-2 variants. There are 15 residues in the CDR3. CDR1 and CDR2 from the germline V gene are MNHEY and SMNVEV (reference sequence). V gave up 2 bases and J gave up 6 bases; unmatched junction bases: 4. Sequencing was performed with immunoSEQ multiplex PCR; in TCRdb, only in-frame clones are kept and a portion is missing. The sample contains a few hundred thousand clones, over 75% of which appear only once. Stated treatment: around 19 received Ad26.COV2.S at low or high dose, single or two shots; five or six received placebo; per-sample allocation not given. Collection of the samples took place on day 63 after the first injection of vaccine or placebo.

The chain recombines TRBV27 with TRBJ2-7, with 13 nucleotides matching TRBD2. The TCR comes from a person aged 18-60 years who received the Ad26.COV2.S COVID-19 vaccine or a placebo. The material sequenced was peripheral blood, taken in a trial of Ad26.COV2.S vaccine versus placebo. The CDR3 reads CASSLRLAGGGEQYF. As DNA, the CDR3 is TGTGCCAGCAGTTTACGACTAGCGGGAGGTGGCGAGCAGTACTTC.